The 20 T cell receptor beta chains presented below share a single source sample, sequenced in a study of blood T cell repertoires in COVID-19. Profiled with immunoSEQ multiplex PCR; TCRdb holds only in-frame clones, not every one. The sample yields 100,000 to 150,000 clones, around 76% seen once. Specimen: peripheral blood. Receptors originate from an older man with COVID-19, enrolled during active disease.

This chain uses TRBV19 with TRBJ1-5, with D unclear. The CDR3 runs 16 residues. V was cut by 5 bases and J by 0 bases, with 14 bases left in between. Germline V CDR1 and CDR2: LNHDA, SQIVND (reference sequence). CDR3 sequence: CASSPEGQYSNQPQHF. CDR3 DNA sequence: TGTGCCAGTAGTCCTGAGGGCCAATATAGCAATCAGCCCCAGCATTTT.

The rearrangement links TRBV2 to TRBJ1-2; 9 bases are a match to TRBD1. The CDR3 covers 15 residues. V lost 0 bases, J lost 4 bases, and 3 bases stayed unmatched. Per germline, CDR1 SNHLY and CDR2 FYNNEI. The CDR3 is CASSEAGTGTYGYTF. CDR3 nucleotide sequence: TGTGCCAGCAGTGAAGCGGGGACAGGGACCTATGGCTACACCTTC.

With respect to this clone: This specimen includes other DNA sequences encoding the same CDR3. The chain uses TRBV5-4 and TRBJ2-5; 8 bases fit TRBD1. With V trimmed by 4 bases and J by 1 base, 3 bases remained unmatched. The CDR3 spans 14 residues. CDR1 and CDR2 from the germline V gene are SGHNT and YYREEE (reference sequence). The CDR3 sequence is CASSQGQGQETQYF. In DNA, the CDR3 is TGTGCCAGCAGCCAAGGACAGGGCCAAGAGACCCAGTACTTC.

This rearrangement joins TRBV30 to TRBJ2-6, with a weak D call TRBD1 (5 bases). The V gene's germline CDR1 is GTSNPN and CDR2 SVGIG (reference sequence). This CDR3 contains 17 residues. V lost 5 bases and J lost 0, with 17 bases in between. The CDR3 reads CAWQDDLRVSGANVLTF. The CDR3 bases are TGTGCCTGGCAAGATGACCTCAGGGTCTCTGGGGCCAACGTCCTGACTTTC.

The chain combines TRBV9 with TRBJ2-3; TRBD2 might be the D (7 bases). The length of the CDR3 is 17 residues. Germline V lookup: CDR1 SGDLS, CDR2 YYNGEE. V was trimmed by 3 bases and J by 1 base, leaving 18 bases between them. CDR3 sequence reads: CASSASGGASGTDTQYF. The CDR3 nucleotides read TGTGCCAGCAGCGCCAGTGGGGGGGCTAGCGGCACAGATACGCAGTATTTT.

The rearrangement uses TRBV10-3 and TRBJ2-5; 11 bases align to TRBD2. J lost 2 bases, V lost 2 bases, and 1 base had no gene match. CDR3 length: 15 residues. Germline V gene data show CDR1 as ENHRY and CDR2 as SYGVKD. CDR3 amino acids: CAISEGTSGQETQYF. CDR3 in DNA: TGTGCCATCAGTGAGGGGACTAGCGGACAAGAGACCCAGTACTTC.

This rearrangement joins TRBV2 to TRBJ2-7, with D perhaps TRBD2 (6 bases). The germline gives CDR1 SNHLY, CDR2 FYNNEI. V dropped 4 bases and J dropped 2 bases, with 9 bases sitting between them. The CDR3 length is 13 residues. The CDR3 reads CASSGGETYEQYF. The CDR3 DNA reads as TGTGCCAGCAGTGGGGGGGAGACCTACGAGCAGTACTTC.

The chain has TRBV15 and TRBJ2-5; the D gene is possibly TRBD2 (6 bases). This CDR3 has 16 residues. Per germline, CDR1 LNHNV and CDR2 YYDKDF (reference sequence). The V gene lost 0 bases and the J gene lost 2 bases, with 13 bases spanning the gap. This chain's CDR3 is CATSRDHREWQETQYF. The CDR3 nucleotides are TGTGCCACCAGCAGAGATCACCGGGAGTGGCAAGAGACCCAGTACTTC.

The sample holds one count of this clone. This chain links TRBV7-2 with TRBJ1-1, with D unresolved. Looked up from germline, CDR1 is SGHTA and CDR2 is FQGNSA. Trimming left V 1 base short and J 6 bases short, with 15 bases between. CDR3 length equals 15 residues. The CDR3 DNA is TGTGCCAGCAGCTTAGGCGGTAGAATGAGGGCTGAAGCTTTCTTT. Translation gives CASSLGGRMRAEAFF.

This clone showed up just once. V usage is TRBV5-3 and J usage is TRBJ1-4, with TRBD1 identical over 7 bases. TRBV5-3 qualifies as an ORF whose function is uncertain. CDR3 size: 14 residues. Trimming at V came to 5 bases and at J to 8 bases, leaving 9 bases not matched to a gene. The CDR3, as DNA: TGTGCCAGAAGGGTACAGGGGCTAGGAGAAAAACTGTTTTTT. Protein: CARRVQGLGEKLFF.

As concerns this clone: The sample contains more than one DNA sequence encoding this CDR3. The V call is TRBV19, the J call TRBJ2-1, with D tentatively TRBD2 (5 bases). V dropped 3 bases and J dropped 4 bases, with 7 bases sitting between them. The CDR3 extends over 13 amino acids. Germline V lookup: CDR1 LNHDA, CDR2 SQIVND (reference sequence). Written as DNA, the CDR3 is TGTGCCAGTAGTATTGGACTTTACAATGAGCAGTTCTTC. Translating it yields CASSIGLYNEQFF. Full variable domain (outside the CDR3, taken from reference TRBV19 and TRBJ2-1): DGGITQSPKYLFRKEGQNVTLSCEQNLNHDAMYWYRQDPGQGLRLIYYSQIVNDFQKGDIAEGYSVSREKKESFPLTVTSAQKNPTAFYLCASSIGLYNEQFFGPGTRLTVL.

The CDR3 DNA is TGCGCCAGCAGTCAAATCGCGTTCTGGTCTTATAATTCACCCCTCCACTTT. Protein product: CASSQIAFWSYNSPLHF. This chain links TRBV23-1 with TRBJ1-6; D not certain. TRBV23-1 belongs to the ORF category, with a function that is uncertain. Between the trimmed V and J ends, which lost 2 bases and 4 bases, there was a span of 15 bases. The CDR3 contains 17 residues.

The chain has TRBV9 and TRBJ1-2, with 8 nucleotides matching TRBD1. The trim removed 3 bases at V and 8 bases at J, leaving 9 bases unmatched. CDR1 and CDR2 (germline): SGDLS, YYNGEE. This CDR3 has 14 residues. The CDR3 loop reads CASSADQGATGYTF. DNA for the CDR3: TGTGCCAGCAGCGCGGACCAGGGGGCTACCGGCTACACCTTC.

The chain has TRBV2 and TRBJ1-4; weak D call: TRBD1 (5 bases). Looked up from germline, CDR1 is SNHLY and CDR2 is FYNNEI. V was cut by 1 base and J by 4 bases, with 10 bases left in between. The CDR3 runs 15 residues. CDR3 sequence reads: CASSEDQGNNEKLFF. DNA of the CDR3: TGTGCCAGCAGTGAAGACCAGGGAAATAATGAAAAACTGTTTTTT.

The chain couples TRBV11-2 to TRBJ2-4, with D maybe TRBD2 (6 bases). V was trimmed by 5 bases and J by 4 bases, leaving 12 bases between them. This CDR3 region has 14 residues. The germline V gene has CDR1 SGHAT and CDR2 FQNNGV. CDR3 sequence: CASSGVAGKNIQYF. The DNA for the CDR3 is TGTGCCAGCAGCGGGGTTGCGGGGAAAAACATTCAGTACTTC.

The rearrangement joins TRBV5-1 to TRBJ2-3, with 10 bases matching TRBD2. The V segment lost 0 bases and the J segment 5 bases; nucleotides outside the gene matches: 9. CDR3 length: 17 amino acids. Germline V gene sequence: CDR1 SGHRS, CDR2 YFSETQ. The CDR3 loop is CASSLGLAGEFGDTQYF. The CDR3 DNA follows: TGCGCCAGCAGCTTGGGGCTAGCGGGAGAGTTTGGAGATACGCAGTATTTT.

The V gene is TRBV12-3 or TRBV12-4, the J gene TRBJ2-5, with D maybe TRBD1 (5 bases). Trimming shortened V by 5 bases and J by 5 bases, and 12 bases separated the two germline ends. This CDR3 contains 13 residues. The CDR3 nucleotides read TGTGCCAGCAGTCCACAGGTCAGGGAGACCCAGTACTTC. Protein product: CASSPQVRETQYF.

The chain has TRBV2 and TRBJ2-5; D gene uncertain. V dropped 3 bases and J dropped 7 bases, with 12 bases sitting between them. Per the germline V gene, CDR1 is SNHLY and CDR2 is FYNNEI. CDR3 length equals 13 residues. This CDR3 reads CASSEIPRGTQYF. DNA for the CDR3: TGTGCCAGCAGTGAGATCCCGCGCGGGACCCAGTACTTC.

In this sample, this clone turned up a few times. The chain links TRBV29-1 to TRBJ2-7; 7 bases map to TRBD1. Germline values: CDR1 SQVTM, CDR2 ANQGSEA. The CDR3 consists of 16 residues. After removal of 3 bases from V and 0 bases from J, the junction contained 11 bases not matched to a gene. The CDR3 region has the DNA TGCAGCGTTGAGGTGACCGACAGGGTGAGCTCCTACGAGCAGTACTTC. Translated: CSVEVTDRVSSYEQYF.

This clone occurred once. This chain uses TRBV10-3 with TRBJ2-1; D call uncertain. The CDR3 is made up of 14 amino acids. Germline values: CDR1 ENHRY, CDR2 SYGVKD. V was pared by 3 bases and J by 4 bases, with 10 bases between. CDR3 amino acids: CAISDNLQYNEQFF. Here the CDR3 DNA reads TGTGCCATCAGTGACAACCTACAGTACAATGAGCAGTTCTTC.